The clone carrying this T cell receptor beta chain came up many times. The antigen is unknown. TCRdb fed the 5' RACE reads into MiXCR, producing one record per CDR3 protein. The sample contains 85,000 to 130,000 distinct CDR3 sequences, around 12% of which appear only once. The data were obtained in a study of T-cell memory formation after mild COVID-19. Whole-study results and caveats: Most CD4+ clones that shrank were in CM and EM, while CD8+ ones turned up in EMRA. Clones that contracted from day 15 to 85 had balanced CD4/CD8; later expanders were CD4+ biased. The appearance of some responding clones in pre-infection memory suggested that cross-reactive memory joined.

The sequence was collected from an adult woman who had mild COVID-19 (a few samples of this study predate the infection). Cell type and time point are not known. What was sequenced was PBMCs or a T cell subset sorted from them (not recorded which).

Written as DNA, the CDR3 is TGTGCCAGCAGTTTAACGCCCGGGGGACCCTCCGGCGGGGAGCCCAGCACAGATACGCAGTATTTT. Translating gives CASSLTPGGPSGGEPSTDTQYF. The rearrangement joins TRBV12-3 or TRBV12-4 to TRBJ2-3; D perhaps matches TRBD2 (6 bases). The CDR3 covers 22 residues. Trimming removed 2 bases from V and 0 bases from J, with 30 bases in between.